This TCR beta chain is drawn from a study of cytomegalovirus exposure and HLA in healthy donors. This clone has more than one count but fewer than ten. Primers: 60 Vbeta forward and 13 Jbeta reverse. Profiling relied on immunoSEQ multiplex PCR, and the TCRdb table lists in-frame clones only, not all of them. The table lists about 170,000 clones, over 80% of them singletons. Trimming removed 1 base from V and 2 bases from J, with 10 bases in between. There are 15 residues in the CDR3. Germline-derived CDR1 and CDR2 are MGHDK and SYGVNS. Sequenced: PBMCs. This receptor was identified in a male donor in good health and CMV-seronegative. The V call is TRBV25-1, the J call TRBJ2-3, with a tentative D call TRBD2 (7 bases). The CDR3 loop reads CASSESGDYTDTQYF. The CDR3 DNA is TGTGCCAGCAGTGAATCAGGGGACTACACAGATACGCAGTATTTT.